This is a list of T cell receptor beta chains from one sample in a study of blood T cell repertoires in COVID-19. Assay: immunoSEQ multiplex PCR; the TCRdb copy retains only in-frame clones and omits some. The sample yields some 120,000 clones, about four fifths seen once. Material: peripheral blood. Receptor source: a human donor in a cohort sampled during active COVID-19. Both conserved end residues are part of each CDR3. A D gene is named only where the DNA matches it firmly. Expanded clones are given a class, and other clones once, few, many or no size at all.

j_gene,d_gene,v_gene,abundance,CDR3nt,CDR3aa
TRBJ2-2,.,TRBV19,.,TGTGCCAGTAGTATAGGGGGCTCGAACACCGGGGAGCTGTTTTTT,CASSIGGSNTGELFF
TRBJ1-6,TRBD1,TRBV7-2,few,TGTGCCAGCAGCTTTGGGACAGGCGCCAATAATTCACCCCTCCACTTT,CASSFGTGANNSPLHF
TRBJ1-3,.,TRBV3-1/TRBV3-2,.,TGTGCCAGCAGCCCTAGAACAGGGACTGGAAACACCATATATTTT,CASSPRTGTGNTIYF
TRBJ2-7,TRBD1,TRBV13,.,TGTGCCAGCAGCAAGTACCACACCGGGACAGCTTCCTACGAGCAGTACTTC,CASSKYHTGTASYEQYF
TRBJ2-5,.,TRBV7-9,few,TGTGCCAGCAGCTTAGTGGAGGAAGAGACCCAGTACTTC,CASSLVEEETQYF
TRBJ2-5,TRBD2,TRBV5-4,.,TGTGCCAGCAGCTTGGTAGTTAGCGGGGGGGGACAAGAGACCCAGTACTTC,CASSLVVSGGGQETQYF
TRBJ2-3,TRBD2,TRBV3-1/TRBV3-2,.,TGTGCCAGCAGCCAAGAACCGCTCGCGGGGGGCAGAGATACGCAGTATTTT,CASSQEPLAGGRDTQYF
TRBJ1-2,.,TRBV5-1,.,TGCGCCAGCAGCGAAATCCCTGGCGGCCGGGAGGCTGGCTACACCTTC,CASSEIPGGREAGYTF
TRBJ2-2,TRBD2,TRBV3-1/TRBV3-2,.,TGTGCCAGCAGAGGTAGCGGGTACACCGGGGAGCTGTTTTTT,CASRGSGYTGELFF
TRBJ1-2,TRBD1,TRBV6-6,.,TGTGCCAGCAGTCCACGGACAGGTACCGACTATGGCTACACCTTC,CASSPRTGTDYGYTF
TRBJ2-4,TRBD1,TRBV2,once,TGTGCCAGCAGGGGACAGGGTGCCAAAAACATTCAGTACTTC,CASRGQGAKNIQYF
TRBJ2-1,TRBD2,TRBV6-4,.,TGTGCCAGCAGTGACGGGACGCGGGGGGGATACAATGAGCAGTTCTTC,CASSDGTRGGYNEQFF
TRBJ2-5,TRBD2,TRBV5-1,.,TGCGCCAGCAGCCTGACTAGCGGAATCCAAGAGACCCAGTACTTC,CASSLTSGIQETQYF
TRBJ2-7,.,TRBV4-1,.,TGCGCCAGCAGCCTTGATTTGGAGGCCCTCTCCTACGAGCAGTACTTC,CASSLDLEALSYEQYF
TRBJ2-7,.,TRBV5-6,.,TGTGCCAGCAGCTTTGGGACATATGGCGACGAGCAGTACTTC,CASSFGTYGDEQYF
TRBJ2-7,.,TRBV19,.,TGTGCCAGTAAGCGAAACGGACAGTCAGATTACGAGCAGTACTTC,CASKRNGQSDYEQYF
TRBJ2-1,TRBD2,TRBV9,.,TGTGCCAGCAACAATCCGACGGGAAGCGGGGGGTACAATGAGCAGTTCTTC,CASNNPTGSGGYNEQFF
TRBJ1-1,.,TRBV4-3,.,TGCGCCAGCAGCCAAGATTCGGGTAAGGACACTGAAGCTTTCTTT,CASSQDSGKDTEAFF
TRBJ2-1,TRBD2,TRBV9,.,TGTGCCAGCAGCCGAGTCGCTAGCGGAAATGAGCAGTTCTTC,CASSRVASGNEQFF
TRBJ2-2,.,TRBV27,.,TGTGCCAGCAGCATTAAGAAATGGGGCTACTCGAACACCGGGGAGCTGTTTTTT,CASSIKKWGYSNTGELFF
TRBJ1-3,TRBD1,TRBV23-1,.,TGCGCCAGCAGCCCATACAGGGGATCAGCTGGAAACACCATATATTTT,CASSPYRGSAGNTIYF